The 20 T cell receptor beta chains listed next were all sequenced from one sample in a study of T cells after yellow fever vaccination. TCRdb recomputed calls from the 5' RACE reads with MiXCR, one row per CDR3 protein. The top ten hold 23% of the sample, which has roughly 310,000 distinct CDR3 sequences, around 4% seen once. The starting material was PBMCs, obtained on the day of the yellow fever booster vaccination. The receptors derive from a man younger than 35 who received the YFV17D yellow fever vaccine.

This clonotype has ten or more counts. This chain joins TRBV20-1 and TRBJ2-7; D is ambiguous. Trimming removed 3 bases at V and 3 bases at J, with 6 bases between. This CDR3 region has 11 residues. Germline V gene sequence: CDR1 DFQATT, CDR2 SNEGSKA (reference sequence). The CDR3 spells CSASSGYEQYF. As DNA, the CDR3 is TGCAGTGCTAGTTCAGGCTACGAGCAGTACTTC.

This clonotype came up many times. The chain uses TRBV12-3 or TRBV12-4 and TRBJ1-4; 10 nucleotides match TRBD1. The CDR3 totals 17 residues. Trimming at V came to 6 bases and at J to 8 bases, leaving 15 bases not matched to a gene. CDR3 nucleotides: TGTGCCAGCAGCCCAGTCCCGGGACAGGGGTGGGAGGAAAAACTGTTTTTT. Its protein is CASSPVPGQGWEEKLFF.

This clonotype was seen at least ten times. The chain links TRBV11-2 to TRBJ1-2; 9 bases map to TRBD1. Germline assignment: CDR1 SGHAT and CDR2 FQNNGV. V lost 6 bases to trimming and J lost 4 bases; unmatched junction nucleotides: 6. CDR3 size: 14 residues. CDR3 sequence (DNA): TGTGCCAGCAGGAATACAGGGGGCGGCTATGGCTACACCTTC. Protein product: CASRNTGGGYGYTF.

This clonotype was observed many times. The chain carries TRBV24-1 and TRBJ2-1; D is ambiguous. Germline V gene sequence: CDR1 KGHDR, CDR2 SFDVKD. The CDR3 extends over 11 amino acids. Trimming removed 0 bases at V and 10 bases at J, with 3 bases between. The CDR3 sequence: CATSDLGEQFF. CDR3 DNA: TGTGCCACCAGTGATTTGGGGGAGCAGTTCTTC.

Ten or more counts support this clonotype. The chain uses TRBV18 and TRBJ1-1; unclear D gene. The length of the CDR3 is 13 residues. CDR1 is KGHSH, CDR2 LQKENI, per germline. The V and J ends lost 3 bases and 2 bases respectively, with 7 bases between them. CDR3 in DNA: TGTGCCAGCTCACCCCAGGTTAACACTGAAGCTTTCTTT. Protein product: CASSPQVNTEAFF. The complete variable domain, with remaining parts taken from reference TRBV18 and TRBJ1-1, reads NAGVMQNPRHLVRRRGQEARLRCSPMKGHSHVYWYRQLPEEGLKFMVYLQKENIIDESGMPKERFSAEFPKEGPSILRIQQVVRGDSAAYFCASSPQVNTEAFFGQGTRLTVV.

The genes are TRBV5-1 and TRBJ1-2, with 8 bases matching TRBD1. This CDR3 has 16 residues. Germline CDR1 reads SGHRS; CDR2 reads YFSETQ. V lost 9 bases and J lost 6; bases outside the gene matches: 19. The CDR3 DNA sequence: TGCGCCACCAGACTGACAGGGGATCAGAAAAGGGATGGCTACACCTTC. Translated: CATRLTGDQKRDGYTF.

This clonotype was counted ten times or more. This chain joins TRBV12-3 or TRBV12-4 and TRBJ2-2; 8 positions match TRBD2. Unmatched junction bases numbered 5, after V lost 3 bases and J lost 5 bases. The CDR3 extends over 15 amino acids. The CDR3 loop is CASSLLGGGTGELFF. Here the CDR3 DNA reads TGTGCCAGCAGTTTGTTGGGCGGGGGGACCGGGGAGCTGTTTTTT.

The chain links TRBV20-1 to TRBJ1-6; D gene uncertain. The germline V gene has CDR1 DFQATT and CDR2 SNEGSKA (reference sequence). V lost 0 bases, J lost 7 bases, and 16 bases lay in between. The CDR3 sequence is 16 residues long. The CDR3 is CSARENLRLRNSPLHF. CDR3 nucleotide sequence: TGCAGTGCTAGAGAAAATTTGAGACTGAGAAATTCACCCCTCCACTTT.

This clonotype was observed many times. The J gene is TRBJ1-2, the V gene TRBV6-5; no firm D call. CDR1 is MNHEY, CDR2 SVGAGI, per germline. The CDR3 sequence is 13 residues long. V lost 0 bases and J lost 4, with 6 bases in between. The CDR3 DNA reads TGTGCCAGCAGTTACTCGCTCATCTATGGCTACACCTTC. This codes for CASSYSLIYGYTF.

This clonotype was seen a handful of times. The chain carries TRBV7-3 and TRBJ2-2; D may correspond to TRBD1 or TRBD2 (6 bases each). Germline V lookup: CDR1 SGHTA, CDR2 FQGTGA. The CDR3 runs to 15 residues. V lost 6 bases to trimming and J lost 3 bases, with 14 bases between them. The CDR3 region has the DNA TGTGCCAGCAGGAGGGGGGCCGTGGACACCGGGGAGCTGTTTTTT. It translates to CASRRGAVDTGELFF.

The chain joins TRBV7-9 to TRBJ1-3; D perhaps matches TRBD1 (5 bases). The V gene's germline CDR1 is SEHNR and CDR2 FQNEAQ (reference sequence). The CDR3 is 15 amino acids. Trimming stripped 7 bases from V and 0 bases from J, with 13 bases between. CDR3 bases: TGTGCCAGCACGAACCCGGGGGTCTCTGGAAACACCATATATTTT. This translates into CASTNPGVSGNTIYF.

This clonotype was seen ten or more times. The rearrangement joins TRBV18 to TRBJ2-7, with 7 bases fitting TRBD2. From germline, CDR1 is KGHSH and CDR2 LQKENI. CDR3 length: 14 residues. Trimming took 5 bases from V and 3 from J; bases not matched to a gene: 7. Written as DNA, the CDR3 is TGTGCCAGCTCAGCTACCCGGGGGGACTACGAGCAGTACTTC. As protein: CASSATRGDYEQYF.

The sample holds many counts of this clonotype. The rearrangement uses TRBV20-1 and TRBJ2-3; 7 nucleotides agree with TRBD1. The V gene's germline CDR1 is DFQATT and CDR2 SNEGSKA (reference sequence). Trimming took 3 bases from V and 1 from J; bases not matched to a gene: 13. The CDR3 has 17 amino acids. The CDR3 reads CSARLPGMGTGTDTQYF. The DNA for the CDR3 is TGCAGTGCTAGGCTCCCCGGAATGGGGACAGGCACAGATACGCAGTATTTT.

This clonotype was seen only a few times. The chain links TRBV12-3 or TRBV12-4 to TRBJ2-3; D is perhaps TRBD1 (5 bases). Trimming removed 6 bases from V and 4 bases from J, with 14 bases in between. The CDR3 contains 14 residues. Written as DNA, the CDR3 is TGTGCCAGCAGGGATGGCAGGGCCGCAGATACGCAGTATTTT. Protein: CASRDGRAADTQYF.

V usage is TRBV27 and J usage is TRBJ2-5, with TRBD2 matching over 7 bases. The trim removed 4 bases at V and 1 base at J, leaving 6 bases unmatched. This CDR3 comprises 15 residues. From germline, CDR1 is MNHEY and CDR2 SMNVEV (reference sequence). The DNA for the CDR3 is TGTGCCAGCAGTTGGGCTAGCGGATTCCAAGAGACCCAGTACTTC. Amino acid sequence: CASSWASGFQETQYF.

This clonotype was counted between two and nine times. The chain joins TRBV19 to TRBJ1-2; 7 nucleotides agree with TRBD1. With 6 bases clipped from V and 4 bases from J, the junction kept 8 bases outside the gene matches. Germline V gene lookup returns CDR1 LNHDA and CDR2 SQIVND (reference sequence). The CDR3 sequence is 14 residues long. CDR3 in amino acids: CASSPTGIGYGYTF. The CDR3, as DNA: TGTGCCAGTAGCCCGACAGGGATCGGCTATGGCTACACCTTC.

This clonotype was picked up many times. The CDR3 sequence is CASSVGGPSYNEQFF. CDR3 bases: TGTGCCAGCAGCGTAGGCGGACCCTCCTACAATGAGCAGTTCTTC. The chain couples TRBV9 to TRBJ2-1; D remains unclear. V lost 0 bases and J 0 bases, leaving 7 bases between the germline ends. Germline values: CDR1 SGDLS, CDR2 YYNGEE. The CDR3 contains 15 residues.

In this sample, this clonotype turned up a few times. This chain connects TRBV11-2 to TRBJ2-5; D assignment may be TRBD1 or TRBD2 (5 bases each). Trimming removed 2 bases at V and 9 bases at J, with 28 bases between. The CDR3 spans 18 residues. Germline lookup yields CDR1 SGHAT and CDR2 FQNNGV. The CDR3 loop reads CASSLLARSGKGREAQYF. In DNA, the CDR3 is TGTGCCAGCAGCTTATTGGCACGGTCGGGGAAGGGGCGTGAGGCCCAGTACTTC.

This clonotype appeared many times. The genes are TRBV27 and TRBJ2-3; D is unclear. Trimming took 5 bases from V and 3 from J, leaving 9 bases between them. The CDR3 contains 13 residues. Germline V lookup: CDR1 MNHEY, CDR2 SMNVEV (reference sequence). The CDR3: CASSPLPTDTQYF. CDR3 nucleotides: TGTGCCAGCAGTCCCCTTCCGACAGATACGCAGTATTTT.

The V gene is TRBV9, the J gene TRBJ2-2, with 7 bases aligning to TRBD1. The ends lost 3 bases at V and 2 bases at J; junction bases unmatched: 4. The CDR3 spans 15 residues. Germline lookup yields CDR1 SGDLS and CDR2 YYNGEE. The DNA for the CDR3 is TGTGCCAGCAGCGACGGGACAGTCAACACCGGGGAGCTGTTTTTT. Protein product: CASSDGTVNTGELFF. The full variable domain, in which reference TRBV9 and TRBJ2-2 provide the parts outside the CDR3, is DSGVTQTPKHLITATGQRVTLRCSPRSGDLSVYWYQQSLDQGLQFLIQYYNGEERAKGNILERFSAQQFPDLHSELNLSSLELGDSALYFCASSDGTVNTGELFFGEGSRLTVL.